This T cell receptor (beta chain) is drawn from a study of CD8 T cell repertoires and HIV-1 epitope variants. Study context: Separate wells received one of Twenty-five Gag or Nef variant peptides. 1M T cells were kept uncultured as a baseline.

Method: immunoSEQ multiplex PCR; TCRdb's copy keeps in-frame clones and lacks some. The profile shows over 90,000 clones, roughly 77% of them singletons. CDR1 LNHDA and CDR2 SQIVND come from the germline V gene (reference sequence). The CDR3 length is 14 residues. V lost 7 bases, J lost 5 bases, and 9 bases stayed unmatched. The sequence was obtained from a male donor with HIV. The rearrangement joins TRBV19 to TRBJ2-3; 7 positions agree with TRBD1. Sequenced: uncultured baseline CD8+ T cells from peripheral blood mononuclear cells (PBMCs). The CDR3: CASKEAGGRDTQYF. CDR3 coding DNA: TGTGCCAGTAAGGAGGCAGGGGGTCGAGATACGCAGTATTTT. Supplemented by reference TRBV19 and TRBJ2-3, the full variable domain reads DGGITQSPKYLFRKEGQNVTLSCEQNLNHDAMYWYRQDPGQGLRLIYYSQIVNDFQKGDIAEGYSVSREKKESFPLTVTSAQKNPTAFYLCASKEAGGRDTQYFGPGTRLTVL.